A single sample gave rise to the 12 T cell receptor beta chains below, sequenced in a study of preoperative IRX-2 immunotherapy in early breast cancer. Described treatment: preoperative locoregional IRX-2 cytokine immunotherapy. Repertoires were generated with immunoSEQ multiplex PCR, while TCRdb's copy carries only in-frame clones and drops some. The top ten hold approximately 1.5% of the sample, which has tens of thousands of clones, just under 90% seen once. This sample comprised tumor tissue, obtained after IRX-2 immunotherapy. These receptors were collected from a human donor with breast cancer.

This chain links TRBV6-8 with TRBJ1-6; 9 bases are shared with TRBD1. Germline trimming cut 6 bases from V and 1 base from J; bases unmatched to any gene: 4. Germline V lookup: CDR1 MNHGY, CDR2 SAAAGT. This CDR3 has 16 residues. The CDR3 here is CASRSQGASYNSPLHF. In nucleotides, the CDR3 is TGTGCCAGCAGATCACAGGGGGCATCCTATAATTCACCCCTCCACTTT.

The rearrangement joins TRBV18 to TRBJ2-2, with D uncertain. The CDR3 loop spans 12 amino acids. V lost 1 base, J lost 6 bases, and 3 bases lay in between. In germline, CDR1 is KGHSH, CDR2 LQKENI. CDR3 loop: CASSPQSGELFF. The CDR3 DNA sequence: TGTGCCAGCTCACCACAGTCCGGGGAGCTGTTTTTT. Complete variable domain (other parts from reference TRBV18 and TRBJ2-2): NAGVMQNPRHLVRRRGQEARLRCSPMKGHSHVYWYRQLPEEGLKFMVYLQKENIIDESGMPKERFSAEFPKEGPSILRIQQVVRGDSAAYFCASSPQSGELFFGEGSRLTVL.

The chain has TRBV11-3 and TRBJ2-7; D is unclear. CDR1 SGHNT and CDR2 YENEEA come from the germline V gene. Trimming cost V 0 bases and J 2 bases, with 8 bases left between them. This CDR3 has 14 amino acids. For the CDR3, the DNA is TGTGCCAGCAGCTTAGAGGCCGGTGCCTACGAGCAGTACTTC. Translating it yields CASSLEAGAYEQYF.

The rearrangement uses TRBV6-8 and TRBJ2-7, with D hard to call. Trimming removed 6 bases from V and 0 bases from J, with 18 bases in between. The CDR3 loop spans 16 amino acids. Germline-derived CDR1 and CDR2 are MNHGY and SAAAGT. The CDR3: CASSHQTNWSSYEQYV. Here the CDR3 DNA reads TGTGCCAGCAGCCATCAGACGAACTGGAGCTCCTACGAGCAGTACGTC.

The J gene is TRBJ2-7, the V gene TRBV28, with 9 nucleotides matching TRBD1. The trim removed 6 bases at V and 6 bases at J, leaving 12 bases unmatched. This CDR3 region has 15 residues. CDR1 and CDR2 (germline): MDHEN, SYDVKM. In nucleotides, the CDR3 is TGTGCCAGCAGCCCTCCGGGACAGGGAGTTCGCGAGCAGTACGTC. Its translation is CASSPPGQGVREQYV.

The rearrangement joins TRBV6-8 to TRBJ2-7; D gene unclear. Germline-derived CDR1 and CDR2 are MNHGY and SAAAGT. V lost 3 bases to trimming and J lost 0 bases, with 9 bases between them. The length of the CDR3 is 14 residues. CDR3 protein: CASSYQGSSYEQYF. The DNA of the CDR3 is TGTGCCAGCAGTTATCAAGGCAGCTCCTACGAGCAGTACTTC.

The chain uses TRBV6-8 and TRBJ2-2; D might be TRBD2 (6 bases). V was shortened by 5 bases and J by 4 bases, with 14 bases between the two germline ends. Per germline, CDR1 MNHGY and CDR2 SAAAGT. The CDR3 runs to 15 residues. The CDR3 region is CASSGPEGVTGELFF. The CDR3 region has the DNA TGTGCCAGCAGTGGTCCGGAGGGCGTCACCGGGGAGCTGTTTTTT.

This clone was found a few times. Other DNA sequences of this sample code for an identical CDR3. V is TRBV6-8 and J is TRBJ2-2; D not certain. The CDR3 spans 12 residues. Germline V gene lookup returns CDR1 MNHGY and CDR2 SAAAGT. Trimming shortened V by 2 bases and J by 4 bases, and 2 bases separated the two germline ends. This chain's CDR3 is CASSYTTGELFF. In nucleotides, the CDR3 is TGTGCCAGCAGTTACACCACCGGGGAGCTGTTTTTT.

CDR3 sequence: CASSLDGRGNTEAFF. In DNA, the CDR3 is TGTGCCAGCAGCTTAGATGGCAGGGGGAACACTGAAGCTTTCTTT. The rearrangement links TRBV7-6 to TRBJ1-1, with D possibly TRBD1 on 6 matching bases. The CDR3 has 15 residues. V lost 1 base, J lost 1 base, and 10 bases lay in between. Germline V lookup: CDR1 SGHVS, CDR2 FNYEAQ. Using reference TRBV7-6 and TRBJ1-1 for the parts outside the CDR3, the full variable domain is GAGVSQSPRYKVTKRGQDVALRCDPISGHVSLYWYRQALGQGPEFLTYFNYEAQQDKSGLPNDRFSAERPEGSISTLTIQRTEQRDSAMYRCASSLDGRGNTEAFFGQGTRLTVV.

V is TRBV29-1 and J is TRBJ1-1; the D gene is possibly TRBD1 (5 bases). V was cut by 4 bases and J by 4 bases, with 19 bases left in between. CDR1 is SQVTM and CDR2 is ANQGSEA in the germline V gene. This CDR3 has 15 residues. The CDR3 DNA reads as TGCAGCGTTGTCCGAGGGTTCACCGGGACCACTGAAGCTTTCTTT. It is translated as CSVVRGFTGTTEAFF.

The J gene is TRBJ1-6, the V gene TRBV6-8; D ambiguous. CDR1 and CDR2 from the germline V gene are MNHGY and SAAAGT. The CDR3 is 14 residues long. V lost 5 bases and J 6 bases, leaving 11 bases between the germline ends. The CDR3 nucleotides are TGTGCCAGCAGTGCAAGGGCCTGTAATTCACCCCTCCACTTT. It yields the protein CASSARACNSPLHF.

The chain carries TRBV6-7 and TRBJ1-2; D perhaps matches TRBD1 (5 bases). TRBV6-7 is marked as an open reading frame, function uncertain. The CDR3 totals 15 residues. V was clipped by 5 bases and J by 4 bases, with 17 bases between them. CDR3 protein: CASSEGGAQPYGYTF. The CDR3 bases are TGTGCCAGCAGTGAAGGCGGGGCCCAGCCCTATGGCTACACCTTC.